Listed below are T cell receptor beta chains from one sample, sequenced in a study of T-cell memory formation after mild COVID-19. TCRdb itself ran the 5' RACE reads through MiXCR, one entry per CDR3 protein. The data show about 260,000 distinct CDR3 sequences, with over 15% seen just once and roughly a fifth held by the top ten. Sequencing used PBMCs or a T cell subset sorted from them (not recorded which). These receptors were collected from a young man who had mild COVID-19 (a few samples of this study predate the infection). Cell type and time point are not known. The CDR3 runs from the conserved cysteine through the conserved F or W. The D gene is left open where the match is weak. Rows give clone size only sometimes, using once, few, many, or a class for an expanded clone.

j_gene,abundance,d_gene,v_gene,CDR3nt,CDR3aa
TRBJ1-2,NA,NA,TRBV4-1,TGCGCCAGCAGCCAAGGTTGGGAAAGGACTAACTATGGCTACACCTTC,CASSQGWERTNYGYTF
TRBJ1-1,NA,NA,TRBV20-1,TGCAGTGCTAGACGTACAGGGTGGAGCTTGGCTTTCTTT,CSARRTGWSLAFF
TRBJ1-2,few,NA,TRBV7-2,TGTGCCAGCAGCCCTGGACAGCTCCATGGCTACACCTTC,CASSPGQLHGYTF
TRBJ1-6,few,NA,TRBV27,TGTGCCAGCAGTCTCCCCAATTCACCCCTCCACTTT,CASSLPNSPLHF
TRBJ1-2,few,TRBD1,TRBV5-6,TGTGCCAGCAGCCAAAGACGGACAGGAGCCTATGGCTACACCTTC,CASSQRRTGAYGYTF
TRBJ1-1,few,TRBD1,TRBV7-9,TGTGCCAGCAGCCTGCCAGGGGACAGGGGGCGGGGGACTGAAGCTTTCTTT,CASSLPGDRGRGTEAFF
TRBJ1-5,few,NA,TRBV12-3/TRBV12-4,TGTGCCAGCAGTTTCAGGGGTTGGGGCAATCAGCCCCAGCATTTT,CASSFRGWGNQPQHF
TRBJ2-3,NA,NA,TRBV5-1,TGCGCCAGCAGCTTCGCCCCTTCCACAGATACGCAGTATTTT,CASSFAPSTDTQYF
TRBJ2-1,few,NA,TRBV7-8,TGTGCCAGCAGCTTAGGGGGGACGAATGAGCAGTTCTTC,CASSLGGTNEQFF
TRBJ2-5,few,NA,TRBV20-1,TGCAGTGCTAGAGATCGCACTTCTTTCGAGGAGACCCAGTACTTC,CSARDRTSFEETQYF
TRBJ1-5,NA,NA,TRBV7-8,TGTGCCAGCAGCTCCGCCGGCCCCCCGGCTCAGCCCCAGCATTTT,CASSSAGPPAQPQHF
TRBJ1-2,many,NA,TRBV7-9,TGTGCCAGCAGCAAGACAGCTTATGGCTACACCTTC,CASSKTAYGYTF
TRBJ2-1,few,TRBD1,TRBV6-2/TRBV6-3,TGTGCCAGCAGTTCCCCGGGACAGGGACTTCCTGAGCAGTTCTTC,CASSSPGQGLPEQFF
TRBJ1-4,NA,TRBD1,TRBV4-2,TGTGCCAGCAGCCAAGATCGTGCGGCAGGGGGTTCCAATGAAAAACTGTTTTTT,CASSQDRAAGGSNEKLFF
TRBJ2-7,few,NA,TRBV12-5,TGTGCTAGTGGTTTGGGGGGCTCCTGGACCTACGAGCAGTACTTC,CASGLGGSWTYEQYF
TRBJ2-3,once,NA,TRBV4-3,TGCGCCAGCAGCCAAGTCTCACGAGGGGATGGAACAGATACGCAGTATTTT,CASSQVSRGDGTDTQYF
TRBJ2-7,NA,NA,TRBV12-3/TRBV12-4,TGTGCCAGCAGTTTCGCCGGGGCGGCCTACGAGCAGTACTTC,CASSFAGAAYEQYF
TRBJ2-1,NA,NA,TRBV20-1,TGCAGTGCTCCAGTTGTCCCCTACAATGAGCAGTTCTTC,CSAPVVPYNEQFF
TRBJ2-3,NA,TRBD2,TRBV18,TGTGCCAGCTCACCGGCTAGCGGGGGTGATACGCAGTATTTT,CASSPASGGDTQYF
TRBJ2-7,NA,TRBD1,TRBV7-9,TGTGCCAGCAGTTACCAGCCGGGACAGGGCTCCGAGCAGTACTTC,CASSYQPGQGSEQYF
TRBJ2-3,NA,NA,TRBV7-3,TGTGCCAGCAGTTCCATGGGGGGCACAGATACGCAGTATTTT,CASSSMGGTDTQYF
TRBJ1-1,NA,NA,TRBV20-1,TGCAGTGCCCCGAACGGGGAAGGCACTGAAGCTTTCTTT,CSAPNGEGTEAFF
TRBJ2-5,NA,NA,TRBV20-1,TGCAGTGCTAGAGATAGTCAGGGGGGGGGTGAGACCCAGTACTTC,CSARDSQGGGETQYF
TRBJ2-2,NA,NA,TRBV5-6,TGTGCCAGCAGCCCGGACAGTCGGAACACCGGGGAGCTGTTTTTT,CASSPDSRNTGELFF
TRBJ1-4,NA,NA,TRBV4-1,TGCGCCAGCAGCCAAGTGGAAGGACGGAAGACTAATGAAAAACTGTTTTTT,CASSQVEGRKTNEKLFF
TRBJ2-5,few,TRBD2,TRBV6-1,TGTGCCAGCAAAATAGCGGGAGGGGAGACCCAGTACTTC,CASKIAGGETQYF